This T cell receptor (beta chain) was sequenced in a study of low-dose radiotherapy and immunotherapy resistance in tumors. TRAV- and TRBV-specific primers were used for first-strand cDNA, which covered alpha and beta chains. Both a constant-region primer and a V-primer adapter served to amplify TCRs across roughly 21 PCR cycles. MiXCR, run by TCRdb on the reads, gives a single entry per CDR3 protein. The table includes about 89,000 distinct CDR3 sequences, just under 9.5% detected once. The sample holds many counts of this clonotype. This sample's time point: before trial treatment. Nivolumab, ipilimumab, aspirin, low-dose cyclophosphamide and low-dose radiotherapy were all administered to the donors. The V gene end was trimmed by 5 bases and the J gene end by 5 bases; junction bases not matched to a gene: 7. Germline loops: CDR1 MNHEY, CDR2 SMNVEV (reference sequence). The CDR3 covers 16 residues.

The TCR sequence derives from a male donor with prostate cancer. This chain joins TRBV27 and TRBJ2-2, with 11 bases that match TRBD2. The sequencing here drew on PBMCs, taken before treatment. The CDR3, as DNA: TGTGCCAGCAGTCCAACTAGCGGGAGTGGGACCGGGGAGCTGTTTTTT. Encoded protein: CASSPTSGSGTGELFF.